This TCR beta chain comes out of a study of HIV-infected patients and healthy controls. Roughly three months, about 14 weeks, into antiretroviral therapy, follow-up blood was collected. All unsorted peripheral T cells were captured because whole blood was used without fractionation. The CDR3 is made up of 15 amino acids. Germline V gene lookup returns CDR1 SGHRS and CDR2 YFSETQ. Trimming left V 1 base short and J 6 bases short, with 15 bases between. This clonotype was seen repeatedly, ten times or more. cDNA was made from 500 ng RNA using alpha and beta constant primers. Using multiplexing indices, alpha and beta chain libraries were generated apart by chain-specific third strand synthesis. The library had 12-nucleotide molecular identifiers formed by two random hexamers joined together. In TCRdb, the 5' RACE reads were re-called with MiXCR into one record per CDR3 protein. The sample comprises some 10,000 distinct CDR3 sequences, under 7% of which are singletons, and 25% to 35% rests with the top ten.

The V gene is TRBV5-1, the J gene TRBJ2-3, with D perhaps assigned TRBD1 or TRBD2 (6 bases each). Source: blood, taken during antiretroviral therapy. This clonotype was obtained from an adult with HIV infection. The donor label of this sample is uncertain. CDR3: CASSLYGGHGDTQYF. The DNA for the CDR3 is TGCGCCAGCAGCTTGTATGGGGGGCACGGGGATACGCAGTATTTT.